This TCR beta chain came from a study of T cells in Graves' hyperthyroidism and ophthalmopathy. The study's findings and limits: By a 13 V-J model, ophthalmopathy was set apart from stable hyperthyroidism. Blood shared most expanded thyroid clonotypes above 0.001. Ophthalmopathy onset followed model prediction by a median about six months.

The CDR3 is 19 amino acids. V lost 3 bases and J lost 9; bases outside the gene matches: 14. Germline V gene lookup returns CDR1 MGHRA and CDR2 YSYEKL. It was RNA transcripts that yielded the amplified TCR beta CDR3 regions. Carried out on the TCR CDR3, a first-round RT-PCR used the HTBI primer set. TCRdb reprocessed the multiplex PCR reads via MiXCR and lists one record per CDR3 protein. The sample lists fewer than 350,000 distinct CDR3 sequences; around a sixth were seen once. Notes on this clonotype: As yet, its antigen is unknown.

This TCR was sampled from a woman between 50 and 59 years old with Graves' hyperthyroidism. V and J are TRBV4-1 and TRBJ2-1, with 16 bases lining up with TRBD2. Sequencing was performed on blood. Here the CDR3 DNA reads TGCGCCAGCAGCCAGGCCGGGACTAGCGGGGGGGGAAGTACAAGTGAGCAGTTCTTC. Translating gives CASSQAGTSGGGSTSEQFF.